Below are 32 T cell receptor beta chains sequenced from a single sample in a study of T-cell memory formation after mild COVID-19. TCRdb independently ran MiXCR on the 5' RACE reads; one entry per CDR3 protein. The sample shows 540,000 or so distinct CDR3 sequences, about a fifth of them seen only once. Sequenced: PBMCs or a T cell subset sorted from them (not recorded which). Receptors originate from an adult woman who had mild COVID-19 (a few samples of this study predate the infection). Cell type and time point are not known.

This clonotype occurred a few times. The chain is built from TRBV5-1 and TRBJ1-2; no clear D. Between the trimmed V and J ends, which lost 4 bases and 7 bases, there was a span of 11 bases. The germline gives CDR1 SGHRS, CDR2 YFSETQ. This CDR3 spans 12 amino acids. The CDR3 spells CASSPQRGGYTF. CDR3 sequence (DNA): TGCGCCAGCAGCCCCCAGCGAGGTGGCTACACCTTC.

Concerning this clonotype itself: Germline and junction disagree at one end, which may indicate a read error. The chain couples TRBV20-1 to TRBJ2-7; D may be TRBD2 (5 bases). The CDR3 covers 13 residues. From germline, CDR1 is DFQATT and CDR2 SNEGSKA (reference sequence). The CDR3 DNA reads TGCTGTGCTAGCCACTCGGGCACCTACGAGCAGTACTTC. Translation: CCASHSGTYEQYF.

This clonotype showed up just a few times. The chain has TRBV27 and TRBJ2-7; a possible D gene is TRBD2 (6 bases). The ends were cut back, 3 bases at V and 0 bases at J, with 15 bases in the middle. The CDR3 loop spans 16 amino acids. Germline lookup yields CDR1 MNHEY and CDR2 SMNVEV (reference sequence). The CDR3 loop is CASSFSLALSSYEQYF. The DNA of the CDR3 is TGTGCCAGCAGTTTCTCTCTAGCGTTGAGCTCCTACGAGCAGTACTTC.

This sequence joins TRBV6-2 or TRBV6-3 and TRBJ2-7; 9 bases are shared with TRBD2. Germline assignment: CDR1 MNHEY and CDR2 SVGEGT. The CDR3 has 14 amino acids. With V trimmed by 6 bases and J by 11 bases, 14 bases remained unmatched. In nucleotides, the CDR3 is TGTGCCAGCAGGCGATCCGAGCTAGCGGGACTGGAGTACTTC. Its protein is CASRRSELAGLEYF.

This clonotype has a count of ten or more. The CDR3 nucleotides read TGTGCCAGCAGCCAAGATTTGGGGGGCCCCCGCACAGATACGCAGTATTTT. This encodes CASSQDLGGPRTDTQYF. The rearrangement links TRBV4-2 to TRBJ2-3; either TRBD1 or TRBD2 may supply D (6 bases each). Looked up from germline, CDR1 is LGHNA and CDR2 is YNFKEQ. V was cut by 0 bases and J by 1 base, with 14 bases left in between. The CDR3 extends over 17 amino acids.

This clonotype was observed a few times. The chain joins TRBV5-1 to TRBJ2-1, with TRBD2 identical over 10 bases. Germline CDR1 SGHRS, CDR2 YFSETQ. The CDR3 sequence is 16 residues long. V lost 0 bases to trimming and J lost 7 bases; unmatched junction nucleotides: 7. DNA of the CDR3: TGCGCCAGCAGCTTGGGAGTTAGCGGGGGGCAGAATGAGCAGTTCTTC. Amino acids: CASSLGVSGGQNEQFF.

J is TRBJ2-2 and V is TRBV7-2, with TRBD2 matching over 10 bases. The CDR3 loop spans 15 amino acids. Germline V lookup: CDR1 SGHTA, CDR2 FQGNSA. J lost 4 bases, V lost 6 bases, and 5 bases had no gene match. The CDR3 region is CASSSTSGLTGELFF. CDR3 DNA sequence: TGTGCCAGCAGTTCGACTAGCGGGCTCACCGGGGAGCTGTTTTTT.

The J gene is TRBJ2-3, the V gene TRBV6-1; D is unclear. The CDR3 totals 15 residues. Germline V gives CDR1 MNHNS, CDR2 SASEGT. Trimming stripped 3 bases from V and 6 bases from J, with 16 bases between. Here the CDR3 DNA reads TGTGCCAGCAGTGACCATAGGCTATACTCGGATACGCAGTATTTT. Protein product: CASSDHRLYSDTQYF.

V usage is TRBV4-2 and J usage is TRBJ2-3; no definite D call. Between the trimmed V and J ends, which lost 1 base and 0 bases, there was a span of 11 bases. The CDR3 totals 16 residues. Germline CDR1 LGHNA, CDR2 YNFKEQ. CDR3 amino acids: CASSQGAAISTDTQYF. Here the CDR3 DNA reads TGTGCCAGCAGCCAAGGGGCGGCAATTAGCACAGATACGCAGTATTTT.

The chain uses TRBV5-5 and TRBJ2-5, with D possibly matching TRBD1 (6 bases). Germline V gene data show CDR1 as SGHKS and CDR2 as YYEKEE (reference sequence). The CDR3 length is 16 residues. Trimming cost V 1 base and J 3 bases, with 16 bases left between them. Here the CDR3 reads CASSLLVRGEEETQYF. For the CDR3, the DNA is TGTGCCAGCAGCTTGTTGGTCAGGGGAGAGGAAGAGACCCAGTACTTC. Looking up the rest from reference TRBV5-5 and TRBJ2-5 gives the full variable domain: DAGVTQSPTHLIKTRGQQVTLRCSPISGHKSVSWYQQVLGQGPQFIFQYYEKEERGRGNFPDRFSARQFPNYSSELNVNALLLGDSALYLCASSLLVRGEEETQYFGPGTRLLVL.

This clonotype was counted many times. This chain uses TRBV6-5 with TRBJ2-7, with TRBD1 matching over 8 bases. There are 17 residues in the CDR3. The V gene end was trimmed by 4 bases and the J gene end by 5 bases; junction bases not matched to a gene: 16. Per germline, CDR1 MNHEY and CDR2 SVGAGI. The CDR3 region has the DNA TGTGCCAGCAGTTTCATCCTCTCAGGGGGCTTGGTAGACGAGCAGTACTTC. Its translation: CASSFILSGGLVDEQYF.

This clonotype was detected only a few times. The V and J genes are TRBV7-8 and TRBJ2-1, with D unresolved. V lost 6 bases, J lost 7 bases, and 13 bases lay in between. Germline V gives CDR1 SGHVS, CDR2 FQNEAQ. The CDR3 loop spans 13 amino acids. CDR3 in amino acids: CASRFGMGNEQFF. The CDR3 DNA reads TGTGCCAGCAGGTTTGGGATGGGGAATGAGCAGTTCTTC.

The V and J genes are TRBV5-1 and TRBJ1-4; D is undetermined. Trimming took off 5 bases at V and 7 bases at J, with 15 bases between the two ends. The germline CDR1 and CDR2 sequences are SGHRS and YFSETQ. This CDR3 has 14 residues. This CDR3 reads CASRFQVVGEKLFF. CDR3 in DNA: TGCGCCAGCAGGTTTCAGGTCGTCGGTGAAAAACTGTTTTTT.

This clonotype was detected a few times. The gene calls are TRBV30 and TRBJ2-2; D is unclear. The length of the CDR3 is 12 residues. Trimming took 5 bases from V and 1 from J, leaving 5 bases between them. Looked up from germline, CDR1 is GTSNPN and CDR2 is SVGIG (reference sequence). This chain's CDR3 is CAWGLNTGELFF. CDR3 sequence (DNA): TGTGCCTGGGGCCTGAACACCGGGGAGCTGTTTTTT.

A few counts support this clonotype. This chain joins TRBV12-3 or TRBV12-4 and TRBJ1-1, with a possible D match to TRBD1 (6 bases). CDR3 size: 14 residues. The V and J ends lost 7 bases and 0 bases respectively, with 12 bases between them. CDR3 protein: CASKPGHMNTEAFF. CDR3 sequence (DNA): TGTGCCAGCAAGCCGGGACATATGAACACTGAAGCTTTCTTT.

The gene calls are TRBV29-1 and TRBJ2-5, with 8 bases that match TRBD1. CDR1 SQVTM and CDR2 ANQGSEA come from the germline V gene. CDR3 length equals 14 residues. Trimming cost V 1 base and J 4 bases; bases outside gene matches: 5. The CDR3 region has the DNA TGCAGCGTTGAAGGCAGGGGGCTGATAGAGACCCAGTACTTC. Amino acid sequence: CSVEGRGLIETQYF. Full variable domain (rest looked up from reference TRBV29-1 and TRBJ2-5): SAVISQKPSRDICQRGTSLTIQCQVDSQVTMMFWYRQQPGQSLTLIATANQGSEATYESGFVIDKFPISRPNLTFSTLTVSNMSPEDSSIYLCSVEGRGLIETQYFGPGTRLLVL.

This clonotype was picked up a small number of times. The chain carries TRBV9 and TRBJ1-3, with D unresolved. The CDR3 consists of 17 residues. V lost 2 bases and J lost 2, with 17 bases in between. The germline CDR1 and CDR2 sequences are SGDLS and YYNGEE. Here the CDR3 reads CASSVELSSVAGNTIYF. The CDR3 coding sequence is TGTGCCAGCAGCGTGGAGCTCAGCTCAGTTGCTGGAAACACCATATATTTT.

CDR3 in amino acids: CATSREGSGGPRQYF. In DNA, the CDR3 is TGTGCCACCAGCAGAGAGGGGAGCGGGGGGCCCCGTCAGTATTTT. This rearrangement joins TRBV15 to TRBJ2-3, with 9 bases identical to TRBD2. The V segment lost 0 bases and the J segment 12 bases; nucleotides outside the gene matches: 10. CDR3 size: 15 residues. Germline values: CDR1 LNHNV, CDR2 YYDKDF (reference sequence).

This clonotype appeared a few times. The chain links TRBV20-1 to TRBJ2-3; perhaps D is TRBD1 or TRBD2 (5 bases each). Germline CDR1 and CDR2: DFQATT and SNEGSKA (reference sequence). The CDR3 runs 15 residues. Trimming left V 0 bases short and J 2 bases short, with 12 bases between. The CDR3 spells CSARDPTGLTDTQYF. The CDR3 DNA reads as TGCAGTGCTAGAGATCCGACGGGGCTCACAGATACGCAGTATTTT.

There are a few counts of this clonotype. The chain has TRBV27 and TRBJ2-1, with a possible D match to TRBD2 (7 bases). Per the germline V gene, CDR1 is MNHEY and CDR2 is SMNVEV (reference sequence). With 2 bases removed from V and 2 bases from J, the gap between germline ends came to 19 bases. The CDR3 covers 18 residues. The CDR3 loop reads CASSLLDTRGGAYNEQFF. CDR3 nucleotides: TGTGCCAGCAGTTTACTCGACACCAGGGGAGGGGCCTACAATGAGCAGTTCTTC.

This chain connects TRBV7-6 to TRBJ2-2; no firm D call. This CDR3 is 16 amino acids long. Germline assignment: CDR1 SGHVS and CDR2 FNYEAQ. V was cut by 1 base and J by 0 bases, with 9 bases left in between. The CDR3 coding sequence is TGTGCCAGCAGCTTAGTTAAGGGAACGAACACCGGGGAGCTGTTTTTT. Translating it yields CASSLVKGTNTGELFF.

V is TRBV7-2 and J is TRBJ2-2; 8 nucleotides line up with TRBD2. The CDR3 length is 15 residues. The V gene end was trimmed by 2 bases and the J gene end by 7 bases; junction bases not matched to a gene: 6. Per germline, CDR1 SGHTA and CDR2 FQGNSA. The CDR3 nucleotides read TGTGCCAGCAGCTTATTCACAGCGGGAGTCGGGGAGCTGTTTTTT. Amino acids: CASSLFTAGVGELFF. Drawing the rest from reference TRBV7-2 and TRBJ2-2, the complete variable domain is GAGVSQSPSNKVTEKGKDVELRCDPISGHTALYWYRQSLGQGLEFLIYFQGNSAPDKSGLPSDRFSAERTGGSVSTLTIQRTQQEDSAVYLCASSLFTAGVGELFFGEGSRLTVL.

The rearrangement links TRBV20-1 to TRBJ2-3; the D call may be TRBD1 or TRBD2 (5 bases each). Germline CDR1 reads DFQATT; CDR2 reads SNEGSKA (reference sequence). V was trimmed by 6 bases and J by 1 base, leaving 17 bases between them. The CDR3 has 15 residues. Here the CDR3 reads CSAENGAKGTDTQYF. CDR3 nucleotides: TGCAGTGCCGAGAACGGGGCAAAAGGCACAGATACGCAGTATTTT.

The chain has TRBV24-1 and TRBJ1-1; D remains ambiguous. The CDR3 runs 14 residues. In germline, CDR1 is KGHDR, CDR2 SFDVKD. V was trimmed by 4 bases and J by 0 bases, leaving 8 bases between them. CDR3 nucleotide sequence: TGTGCCACCAGTGACGGGCAGATGAACACTGAAGCTTTCTTT. This gives the protein CATSDGQMNTEAFF.

J is TRBJ2-1 and V is TRBV4-2; TRBD1 might be the D (7 bases). The CDR3 is made up of 16 amino acids. V was clipped by 2 bases and J by 5 bases, with 16 bases between them. Germline CDR1 is LGHNA and CDR2 is YNFKEQ. CDR3 nucleotides: TGTGCCAGCAGCCAAACGGGACTTACAGGGGACAATGAGCAGTTCTTC. Translating gives CASSQTGLTGDNEQFF.

This clonotype was found a few times. The chain carries TRBV7-9 and TRBJ1-3; no clear D. The CDR3 sequence is 15 residues long. CDR1 is SEHNR and CDR2 is FQNEAQ in the germline V gene (reference sequence). V was pared by 4 bases and J by 0 bases, with 10 bases between. The CDR3 DNA reads TGTGCCAGCAGCTCTAGTTTGAACTCTGGAAACACCATATATTTT. The encoded protein is CASSSSLNSGNTIYF.

The V and J genes are TRBV10-3 and TRBJ1-1; D unclear. CDR3 length: 14 amino acids. Trimming pared 3 bases from V and 0 bases from J, leaving 8 bases between. Germline-derived CDR1 and CDR2 are ENHRY and SYGVKD. CDR3 bases: TGTGCCATCAGTGAAGGCAGAGTGAACACTGAAGCTTTCTTT. It translates to CAISEGRVNTEAFF.

This chain uses TRBV4-1 with TRBJ2-5; D is perhaps TRBD1 or TRBD2 (5 bases each). Germline V gene data show CDR1 as MGHRA and CDR2 as YSYEKL. V was clipped by 2 bases and J by 5 bases, with 15 bases between them. This CDR3 comprises 15 residues. The CDR3: CASSQRVGTGETQYF. The CDR3 DNA reads TGCGCCAGCAGCCAACGCGTAGGGACCGGGGAGACCCAGTACTTC.

V usage is TRBV6-5 and J usage is TRBJ1-5; 7 bases are shared with TRBD1. The V gene's germline CDR1 is MNHEY and CDR2 SVGAGI. The CDR3 extends over 13 amino acids. Trimming at V came to 10 bases and at J to 2 bases, leaving 5 bases not matched to a gene. The CDR3 DNA reads as TGTGCCACCCACAGGGGTGGCAATCAGCCCCAGCATTTT. Translation gives CATHRGGNQPQHF.

This chain links TRBV14 with TRBJ2-7, with 9 nucleotides matching TRBD2. The V and J ends lost 3 bases and 2 bases, in that order; junction bases with no gene match: 5. The CDR3 runs 15 residues. The germline V gene has CDR1 SGHDN and CDR2 FVKESK. CDR3 nucleotides: TGTGCCAGCAGCCAGCTAGCGGGACTTACCTACGAGCAGTACTTC. Its translation: CASSQLAGLTYEQYF.

This clonotype was seen more than once but under ten times. The rearrangement joins TRBV24-1 to TRBJ1-4, with no clear D. Germline V CDR1 and CDR2: KGHDR, SFDVKD. CDR3 length: 14 amino acids. Trimming cost V 5 bases and J 6 bases, with 12 bases left between them. CDR3 sequence: CATSGEGKDEKLFF. As DNA, the CDR3 is TGTGCCACCAGTGGAGAGGGCAAGGATGAAAAACTGTTTTTT.

This clonotype was recorded a few times. The V and J genes are TRBV11-2 and TRBJ2-7, with 8 bases that match TRBD1. Germline V lookup: CDR1 SGHAT, CDR2 FQNNGV. The junction had 20 bases not matched to a gene; V was cut back by 3 bases and J by 4 bases. CDR3 length equals 19 residues. In DNA form, the CDR3 reads TGTGCCAGCAGCTTCTCTAGGAACGACAGGGGAGAGGTTTATTACGAGCAGTACTTC. Translated, it gives CASSFSRNDRGEVYYEQYF.